The clone carrying this T cell receptor (beta chain) was counted only a few times. What it binds is unknown. The CDR3 is 15 residues long. V shed 1 base and J shed 0 bases, with 9 bases lying between them. Germline CDR1 is LNHDA and CDR2 is SQIVND (reference sequence). The source of the sample is a study of T-cell memory formation after mild COVID-19. Study in general: Most TCR clusters belonged to a single donor.

Employing constant-segment primers, 5'RACE generated TCR alpha and TCR beta cDNA libraries bearing sample barcodes and UMIs. TCRdb redid the calling of the 5' RACE reads with MiXCR, one entry per CDR3 protein. The repertoire holds about 190,000 distinct CDR3 sequences, approximately 20% seen once, with about 2.4% in the top ten. Study-wide points: There was no confirmation that second-wave clones peaking on day 37 were SARS-CoV-2 specific. There was a balanced CD4/CD8 profile in clones contracting day 15 to 85, and later expanders leaned CD4+.

Sequenced input: PBMCs or a T cell subset sorted from them (not recorded which). The V gene is TRBV19, the J gene TRBJ1-1; D call uncertain. The source of this sequence is an adult woman who had mild COVID-19 (a few samples of this study predate the infection). Cell type and time point are not known. The CDR3 sequence is CASSIGQVMNTEAFF. DNA of the CDR3: TGTGCCAGTAGTATAGGTCAGGTGATGAACACTGAAGCTTTCTTT.